The sequence of this T cell receptor (beta chain) was determined in a study of blood T cell repertoires in COVID-19. This CDR3 spans 13 amino acids. Germline values: CDR1 LNHDA, CDR2 SQIVND (reference sequence). With 6 bases clipped from V and 1 base from J, the junction kept 0 bases outside the gene matches. Sequenced by immunoSEQ multiplex PCR; TCRdb stores in-frame clones only, minus some. The sample lists about 170,000 clones, 89% occurring once. The chain links TRBV19 to TRBJ2-7; 10 bases are shared with TRBD1. Sequenced: PBMCs or T cells enriched from blood (not recorded which). This TCR came from a woman in her late teens or twenties who had recovered from COVID-19. Here the CDR3 DNA reads TGTGCCAGTAGGGGACAGGGGTCCTACGAGCAGTACTTC. Translating it yields CASRGQGSYEQYF.